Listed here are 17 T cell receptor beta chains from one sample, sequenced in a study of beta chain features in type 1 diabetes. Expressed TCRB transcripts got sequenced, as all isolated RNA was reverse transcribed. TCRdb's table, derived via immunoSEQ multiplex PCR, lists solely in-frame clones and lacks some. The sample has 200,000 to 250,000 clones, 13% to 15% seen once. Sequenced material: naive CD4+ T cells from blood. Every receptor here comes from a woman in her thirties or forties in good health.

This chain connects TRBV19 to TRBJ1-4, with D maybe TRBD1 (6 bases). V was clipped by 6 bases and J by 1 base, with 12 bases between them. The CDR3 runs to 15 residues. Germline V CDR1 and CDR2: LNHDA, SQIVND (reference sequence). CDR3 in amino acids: CASRHQGITNEKLFF. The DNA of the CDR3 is TGTGCCAGTAGACACCAGGGGATAACTAATGAAAAACTGTTTTTT.

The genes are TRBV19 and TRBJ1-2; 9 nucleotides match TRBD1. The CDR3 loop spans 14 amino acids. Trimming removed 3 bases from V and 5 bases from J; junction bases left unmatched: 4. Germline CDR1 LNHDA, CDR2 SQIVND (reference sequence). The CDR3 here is CASSILTGGYGYTF. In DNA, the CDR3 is TGTGCCAGTAGTATCTTGACAGGGGGTTATGGCTACACCTTC.

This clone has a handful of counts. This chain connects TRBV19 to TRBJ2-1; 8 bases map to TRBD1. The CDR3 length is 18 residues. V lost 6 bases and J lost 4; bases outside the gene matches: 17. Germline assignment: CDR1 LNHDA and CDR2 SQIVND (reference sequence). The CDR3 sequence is CASRRRGGQGAGYNEQFF. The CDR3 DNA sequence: TGTGCCAGTAGAAGAAGAGGTGGTCAGGGGGCGGGATACAATGAGCAGTTCTTC.

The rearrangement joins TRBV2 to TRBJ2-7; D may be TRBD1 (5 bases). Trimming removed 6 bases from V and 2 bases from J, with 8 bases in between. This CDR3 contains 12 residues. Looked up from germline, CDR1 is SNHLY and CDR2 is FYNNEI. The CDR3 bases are TGTGCCAGCAGCAGGGTAACCTACGAGCAGTACTTC. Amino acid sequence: CASSRVTYEQYF.

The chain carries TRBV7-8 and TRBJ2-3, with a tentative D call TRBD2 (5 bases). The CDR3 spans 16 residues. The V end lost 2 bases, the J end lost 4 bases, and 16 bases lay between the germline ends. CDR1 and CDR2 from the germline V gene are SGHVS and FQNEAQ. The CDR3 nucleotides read TGTGCCAGCAGCTTATTTGCGGGCCGTGTCGCAGATACGCAGTATTTT. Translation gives CASSLFAGRVADTQYF.

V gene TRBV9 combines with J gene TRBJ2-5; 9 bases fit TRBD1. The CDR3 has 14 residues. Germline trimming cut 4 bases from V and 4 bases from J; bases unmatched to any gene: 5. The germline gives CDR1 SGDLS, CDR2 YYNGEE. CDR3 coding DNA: TGTGCCAGCAGCCCCGACAGGGGGGGAGAGACCCAGTACTTC. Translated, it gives CASSPDRGGETQYF.

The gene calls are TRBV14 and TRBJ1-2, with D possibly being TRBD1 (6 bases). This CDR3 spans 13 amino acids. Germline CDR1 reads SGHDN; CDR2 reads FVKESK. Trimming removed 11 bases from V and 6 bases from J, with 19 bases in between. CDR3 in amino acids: CAGWEGGSDGYTF. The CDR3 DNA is TGTGCCGGGTGGGAAGGGGGTTCAGATGGCTACACCTTC.

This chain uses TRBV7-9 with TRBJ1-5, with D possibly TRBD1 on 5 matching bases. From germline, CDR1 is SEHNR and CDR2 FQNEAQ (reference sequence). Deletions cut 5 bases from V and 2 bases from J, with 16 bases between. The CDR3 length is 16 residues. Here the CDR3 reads CASSLTAPGGNQPQHF. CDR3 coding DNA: TGTGCCAGCAGCCTGACAGCGCCTGGGGGCAATCAGCCCCAGCATTTT. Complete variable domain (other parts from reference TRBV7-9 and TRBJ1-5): DTGVSQNPRHKITKRGQNVTFRCDPISEHNRLYWYRQTLGQGPEFLTYFQNEAQLEKSRLLSDRFSAERPKGSFSTLEIQRTEQGDSAMYLCASSLTAPGGNQPQHFGDGTRLSIL.

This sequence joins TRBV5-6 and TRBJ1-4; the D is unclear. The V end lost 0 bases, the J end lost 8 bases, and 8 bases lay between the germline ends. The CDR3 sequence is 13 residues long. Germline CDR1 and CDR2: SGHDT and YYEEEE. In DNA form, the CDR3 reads TGTGCCAGCAGCTTGGCCGGGAGGGAAAAACTGTTTTTT. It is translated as CASSLAGREKLFF.

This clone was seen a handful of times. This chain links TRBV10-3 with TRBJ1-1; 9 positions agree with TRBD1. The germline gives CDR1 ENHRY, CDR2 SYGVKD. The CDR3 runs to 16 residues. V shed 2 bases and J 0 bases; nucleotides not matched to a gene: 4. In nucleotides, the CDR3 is TGTGCCATCAGTGAGGGGACAGGGACCTTGAACACTGAAGCTTTCTTT. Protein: CAISEGTGTLNTEAFF.

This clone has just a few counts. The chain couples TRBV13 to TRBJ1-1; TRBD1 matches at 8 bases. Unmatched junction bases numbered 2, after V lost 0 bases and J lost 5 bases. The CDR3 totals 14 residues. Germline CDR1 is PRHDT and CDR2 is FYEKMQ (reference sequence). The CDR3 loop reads CASSLGTGVTEAFF. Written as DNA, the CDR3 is TGTGCCAGCAGCTTAGGGACAGGGGTGACTGAAGCTTTCTTT. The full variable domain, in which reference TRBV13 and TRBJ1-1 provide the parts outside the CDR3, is AAGVIQSPRHLIKEKRETATLKCYPIPRHDTVYWYQQGPGQDPQFLISFYEKMQSDKGSIPDRFSAQQFSDYHSELNMSSLELGDSALYFCASSLGTGVTEAFFGQGTRLTVV.

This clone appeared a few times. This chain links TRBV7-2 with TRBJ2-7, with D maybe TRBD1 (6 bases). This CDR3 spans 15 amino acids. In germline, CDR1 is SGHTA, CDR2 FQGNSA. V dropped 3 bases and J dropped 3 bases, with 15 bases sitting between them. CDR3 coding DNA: TGTGCCAGCAGCTTGTTCCCGGGACAATACTACGAGCAGTACTTC. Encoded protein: CASSLFPGQYYEQYF.

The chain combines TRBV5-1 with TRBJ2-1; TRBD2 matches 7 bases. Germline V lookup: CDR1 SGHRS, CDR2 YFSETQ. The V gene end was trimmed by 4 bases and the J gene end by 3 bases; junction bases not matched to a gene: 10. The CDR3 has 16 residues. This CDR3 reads CASSPGVASGYNEQFF. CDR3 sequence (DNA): TGCGCCAGCAGCCCTGGCGTCGCTAGCGGCTACAATGAGCAGTTCTTC.

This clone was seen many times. CDR3: CASSSRTAEGYTF. The CDR3 DNA reads as TGTGCCAGCAGTTCCCGGACAGCAGAAGGCTACACCTTC. This sequence joins TRBV7-9 and TRBJ1-2, with D possibly being TRBD1 (6 bases). Germline V gives CDR1 SEHNR, CDR2 FQNEAQ (reference sequence). The CDR3 extends over 13 amino acids. Trimming pared 6 bases from V and 8 bases from J, leaving 16 bases between.

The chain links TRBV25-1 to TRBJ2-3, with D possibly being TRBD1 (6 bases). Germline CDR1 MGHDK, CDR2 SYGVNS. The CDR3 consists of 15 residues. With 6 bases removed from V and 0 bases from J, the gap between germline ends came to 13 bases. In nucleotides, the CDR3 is TGTGCCAGCAGCCCCGGGACAACTAGCACAGATACGCAGTATTTT. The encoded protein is CASSPGTTSTDTQYF. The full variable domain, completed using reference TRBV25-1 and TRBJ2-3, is EADIYQTPRYLVIGTGKKITLECSQTMGHDKMYWYQQDPGMELHLIHYSYGVNSTEKGDLSSESTVSRIRTEHFPLTLESARPSHTSQYLCASSPGTTSTDTQYFGPGTRLTVL.

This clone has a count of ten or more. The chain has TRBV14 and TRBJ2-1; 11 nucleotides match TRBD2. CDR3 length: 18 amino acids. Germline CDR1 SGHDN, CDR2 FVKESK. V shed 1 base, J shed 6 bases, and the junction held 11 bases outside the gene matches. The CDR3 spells CASSQGSTSGGLINEQFF. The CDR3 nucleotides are TGTGCCAGCAGCCAAGGTTCCACTAGCGGGGGATTGATCAATGAGCAGTTCTTC.

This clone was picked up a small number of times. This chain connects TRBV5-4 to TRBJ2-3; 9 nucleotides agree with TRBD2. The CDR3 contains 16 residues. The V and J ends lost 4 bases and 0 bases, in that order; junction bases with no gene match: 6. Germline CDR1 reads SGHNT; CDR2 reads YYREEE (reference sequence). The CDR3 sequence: CASSQRLAASTDTQYF. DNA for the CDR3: TGTGCCAGCAGCCAAAGACTAGCGGCTAGCACAGATACGCAGTATTTT.